The TCR beta chain described here comes from a study of breast tumors, draining lymph nodes, adjacent tissues. General observations from the study: Compared with basal-like, luminal-like tumors shared significantly more repertoire with nontumor tissue. Tumor repertoires ranked between lymph nodes and nontumor tissue in diversity, with V and J gene preferences.

This clonotype was observed a handful of times. Its target is unknown. The CDR3 extends over 16 amino acids. Germline loops: CDR1 SGHTA, CDR2 FQGNSA. The V and J ends lost 2 bases and 4 bases, in that order; junction bases with no gene match: 3. The lymph nodes were axillary draining lymph nodes from breast cancer patients. TCRdb processed the multiplex PCR reads anew with MiXCR; each CDR3 protein has one entry. The sample consists of some 130,000 distinct CDR3 sequences, about 20% of them appearing once. The J gene is TRBJ2-1, the V gene TRBV7-2, with TRBD2 matching over 12 bases. The TCR comes from a female donor with breast cancer. Some clones in this sample may be carry-over from other donors' samples. The sample taken for sequencing was axillary lymph node tissue. The CDR3 spells CASSLRLAGGYNEQFF. As DNA, the CDR3 is TGTGCCAGCAGCTTAAGGCTAGCGGGGGGGTACAATGAGCAGTTCTTC.